This T cell receptor (beta chain) derives from a study of cytomegalovirus exposure and HLA in healthy donors. The V gene lost 4 bases and the J gene lost 3 bases, with 12 bases spanning the gap. Germline V gene data show CDR1 as SQVTM and CDR2 as ANQGSEA. CDR3 length: 13 residues. The PCR employed 60 Vbeta primers together with 13 Jbeta primers. Repertoires were generated with immunoSEQ multiplex PCR, while TCRdb's copy carries only in-frame clones and drops some. The table has 200,000 to 300,000 clones, roughly 82% seen once; the top ten hold 4.5% to 6%. The study, taken as a whole, reports: Cytomegalovirus status was reportedly diagnosed by the classifier with high sensitivity and specificity. As confirmed in vitro, a few CMV-associated chains were specific for CMV antigens. In an earlier analysis, in approximately 570 donors, most V segments appeared productive either ~90% or ~30% of the time.

This clone was seen only a few times. Its antigen is unidentified. V gene TRBV29-1 combines with J gene TRBJ2-5, with D uncertain. Sequencing was performed on PBMCs. This receptor was taken from a woman in her 40s in good health and CMV-seropositive. The CDR3 loop is CSVGKQLKETQYF. CDR3 nucleotide sequence: TGCAGCGTTGGAAAACAGCTAAAAGAGACCCAGTACTTC.